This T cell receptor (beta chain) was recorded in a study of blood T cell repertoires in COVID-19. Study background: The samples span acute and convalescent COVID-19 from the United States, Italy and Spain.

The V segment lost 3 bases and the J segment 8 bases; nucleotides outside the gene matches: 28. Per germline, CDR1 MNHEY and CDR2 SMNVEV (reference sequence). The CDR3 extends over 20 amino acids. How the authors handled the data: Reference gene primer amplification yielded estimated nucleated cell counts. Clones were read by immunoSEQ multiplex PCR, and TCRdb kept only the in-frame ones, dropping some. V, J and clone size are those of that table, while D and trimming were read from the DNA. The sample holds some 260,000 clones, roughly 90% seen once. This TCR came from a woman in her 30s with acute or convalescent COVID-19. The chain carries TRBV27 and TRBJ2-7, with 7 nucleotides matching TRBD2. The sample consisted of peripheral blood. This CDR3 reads CASSFTGGNGANFVRIQQYF. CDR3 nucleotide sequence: TGTGCCAGCAGTTTCACGGGGGGAAATGGTGCAAACTTTGTGAGGATCCAGCAGTACTTC.